The 6 T cell receptor beta chains reported below all come from one sample, sequenced in a study of blood T cell repertoires in COVID-19. Using immunoSEQ multiplex PCR, the repertoire was profiled, and TCRdb retains in-frame clones only, with some absent. The sample holds hundreds of thousands of clones, roughly 83% seen once. The material sequenced was peripheral blood. These receptors were taken from an elderly man with acute or convalescent COVID-19.

The chain has TRBV24-1 and TRBJ2-1; D is unclear. CDR1 and CDR2 (germline): KGHDR, SFDVKD. This CDR3 contains 14 residues. V lost 2 bases to trimming and J lost 1 base, with 5 bases between them. CDR3 residues: CATSDSGSYNEQFF. The CDR3 nucleotides are TGTGCCACCAGTGATTCCGGGTCCTACAATGAGCAGTTCTTC.

V is TRBV28 and J is TRBJ1-1; D not resolved. CDR1 is MDHEN and CDR2 is SYDVKM in the germline V gene. The CDR3 is 10 residues long. V lost 6 bases and J lost 3, with 2 bases in between. The CDR3 region has the DNA TGTGCCAGCAGCTACACTGAAGCTTTCTTT. Its protein is CASSYTEAFF. The whole variable domain, filled in from reference TRBV28 and TRBJ1-1, reads DVKVTQSSRYLVKRTGEKVFLECVQDMDHENMFWYRQDPGLGLRLIYFSYDVKMKEKGDIPEGYSVSREKKERFSLILESASTNQTSMYLCASSYTEAFFGQGTRLTVV.

This clone was seen a handful of times. The chain combines TRBV3-1 (or the pseudogene TRBV3-2) with TRBJ1-1, with TRBD1 as a possible D gene (6 bases). Germline CDR1 reads LGHDT; CDR2 reads YNNKEL (reference sequence). Trimming left V 6 bases short and J 4 bases short, with 18 bases between. CDR3 length: 15 residues. CDR3 DNA sequence: TGTGCCAGCAGTTACAGGGTTAGCCCCGGCACTGAAGCTTTCTTT. Its protein product is CASSYRVSPGTEAFF.

The chain combines TRBV9 with TRBJ1-2, with TRBD1 matching over 7 bases. This CDR3 spans 15 amino acids. The ends lost 3 bases at V and 1 base at J; junction bases unmatched: 6. The V gene's germline CDR1 is SGDLS and CDR2 YYNGEE. CDR3 region: CASSGTGTDNYGYTF. The CDR3 DNA is TGTGCCAGCAGCGGTACTGGGACAGATAACTATGGCTACACCTTC.

The V and J genes are TRBV2 and TRBJ2-7; 12 bases map to TRBD2. The CDR3 runs 16 residues. CDR1 is SNHLY and CDR2 is FYNNEI in the germline V gene. The trim removed 6 bases at V and 6 bases at J, leaving 12 bases unmatched. CDR3 nucleotide sequence: TGTGCCAGCAGGGTCCCGACTAGCGGGAGAGGTTCCGAGCAGTACTTC. Amino acid sequence: CASRVPTSGRGSEQYF.

The CDR3 here is CASCLKRASIHNEQFF. CDR3 in DNA: TGTGCCAGCTGTCTCAAGCGGGCCTCCATCCACAATGAGCAGTTCTTC. The V call is TRBV18, the J call TRBJ2-1; possibly TRBD2 for D (6 bases). The CDR3 has 16 amino acids. Trimming shortened V by 7 bases and J by 5 bases, and 21 bases separated the two germline ends. Germline CDR1 reads KGHSH; CDR2 reads LQKENI.